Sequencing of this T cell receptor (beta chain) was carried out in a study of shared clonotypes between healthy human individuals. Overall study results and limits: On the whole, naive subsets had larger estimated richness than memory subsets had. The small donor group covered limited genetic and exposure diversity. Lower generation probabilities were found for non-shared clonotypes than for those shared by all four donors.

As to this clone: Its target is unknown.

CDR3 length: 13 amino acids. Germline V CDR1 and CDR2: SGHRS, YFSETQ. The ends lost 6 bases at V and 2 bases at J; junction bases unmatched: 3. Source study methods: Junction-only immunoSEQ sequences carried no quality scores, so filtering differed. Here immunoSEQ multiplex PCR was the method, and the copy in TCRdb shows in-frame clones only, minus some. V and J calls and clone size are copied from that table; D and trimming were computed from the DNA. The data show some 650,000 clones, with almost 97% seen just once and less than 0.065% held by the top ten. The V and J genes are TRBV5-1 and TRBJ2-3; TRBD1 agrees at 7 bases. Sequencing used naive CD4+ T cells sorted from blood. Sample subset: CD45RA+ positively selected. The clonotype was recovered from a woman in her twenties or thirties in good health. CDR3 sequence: CASTGQTTDTQYF. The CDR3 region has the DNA TGCGCCAGCACGGGACAGACCACAGATACGCAGTATTTT.